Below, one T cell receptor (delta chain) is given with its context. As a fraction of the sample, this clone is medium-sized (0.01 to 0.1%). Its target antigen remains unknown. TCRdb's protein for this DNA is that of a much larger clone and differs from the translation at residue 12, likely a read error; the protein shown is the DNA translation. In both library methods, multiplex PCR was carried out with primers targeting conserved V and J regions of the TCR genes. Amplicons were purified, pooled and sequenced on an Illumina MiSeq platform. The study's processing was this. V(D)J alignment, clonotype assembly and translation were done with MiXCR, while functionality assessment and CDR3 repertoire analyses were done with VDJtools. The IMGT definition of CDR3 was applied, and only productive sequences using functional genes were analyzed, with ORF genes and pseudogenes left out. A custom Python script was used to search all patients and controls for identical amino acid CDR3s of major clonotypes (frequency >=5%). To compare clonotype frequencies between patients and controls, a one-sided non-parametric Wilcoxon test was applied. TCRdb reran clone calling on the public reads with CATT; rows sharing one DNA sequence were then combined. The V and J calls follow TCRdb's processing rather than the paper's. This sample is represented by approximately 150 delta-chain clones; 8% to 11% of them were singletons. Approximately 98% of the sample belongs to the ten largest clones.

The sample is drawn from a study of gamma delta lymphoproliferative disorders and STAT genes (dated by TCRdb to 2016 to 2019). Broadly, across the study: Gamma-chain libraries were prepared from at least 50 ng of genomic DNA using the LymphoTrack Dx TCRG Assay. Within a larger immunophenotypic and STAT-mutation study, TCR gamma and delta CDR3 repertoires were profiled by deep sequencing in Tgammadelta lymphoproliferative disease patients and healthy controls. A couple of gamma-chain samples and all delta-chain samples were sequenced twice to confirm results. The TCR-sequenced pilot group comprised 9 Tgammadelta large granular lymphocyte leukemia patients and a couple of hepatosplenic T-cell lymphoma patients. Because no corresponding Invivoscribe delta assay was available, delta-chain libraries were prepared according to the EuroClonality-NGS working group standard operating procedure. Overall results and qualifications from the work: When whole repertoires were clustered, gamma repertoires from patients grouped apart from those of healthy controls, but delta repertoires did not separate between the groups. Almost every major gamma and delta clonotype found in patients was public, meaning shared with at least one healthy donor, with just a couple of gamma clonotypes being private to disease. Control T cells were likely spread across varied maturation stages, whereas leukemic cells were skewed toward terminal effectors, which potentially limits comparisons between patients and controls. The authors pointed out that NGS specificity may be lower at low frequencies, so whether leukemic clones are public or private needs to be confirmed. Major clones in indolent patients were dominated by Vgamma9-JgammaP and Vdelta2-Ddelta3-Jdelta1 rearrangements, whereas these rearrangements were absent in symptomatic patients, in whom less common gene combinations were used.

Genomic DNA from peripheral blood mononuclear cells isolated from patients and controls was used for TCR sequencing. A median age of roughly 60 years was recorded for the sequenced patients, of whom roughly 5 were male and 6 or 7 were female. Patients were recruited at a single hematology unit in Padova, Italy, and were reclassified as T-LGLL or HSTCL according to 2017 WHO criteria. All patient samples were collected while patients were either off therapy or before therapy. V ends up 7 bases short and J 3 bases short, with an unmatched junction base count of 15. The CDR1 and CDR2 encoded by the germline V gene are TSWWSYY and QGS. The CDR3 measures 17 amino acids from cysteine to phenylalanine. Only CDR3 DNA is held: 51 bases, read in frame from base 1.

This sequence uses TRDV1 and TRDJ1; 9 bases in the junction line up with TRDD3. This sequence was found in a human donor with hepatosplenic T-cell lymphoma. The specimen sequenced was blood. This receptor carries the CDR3 CALALPGIRGYADKLIF. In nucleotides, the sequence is TGTGCTCTTGCCCTCCCGGGGATACGGGGGTACGCCGATAAACTCATCTTT.